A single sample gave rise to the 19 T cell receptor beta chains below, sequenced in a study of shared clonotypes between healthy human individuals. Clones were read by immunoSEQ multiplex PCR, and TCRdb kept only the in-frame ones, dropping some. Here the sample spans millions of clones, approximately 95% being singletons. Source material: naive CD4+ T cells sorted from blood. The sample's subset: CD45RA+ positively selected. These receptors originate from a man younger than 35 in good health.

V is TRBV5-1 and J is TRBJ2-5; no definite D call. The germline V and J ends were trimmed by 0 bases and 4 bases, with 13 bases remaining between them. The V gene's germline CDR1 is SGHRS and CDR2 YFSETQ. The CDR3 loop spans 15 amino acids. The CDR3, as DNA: TGCGCCAGCAGCTTGGAGGGCCAAGCGTCAGAGACCCAGTACTTC. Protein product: CASSLEGQASETQYF.

The CDR3 spells CASRTGQGYYGYTF. CDR3 coding DNA: TGTGCCAGTAGGACTGGACAGGGATACTATGGCTACACCTTC. The rearrangement uses TRBV19 and TRBJ1-2, with TRBD1 matching over 8 bases. CDR3 length: 14 amino acids. With 6 bases clipped from V and 3 bases from J, the junction kept 6 bases outside the gene matches. Germline assignment: CDR1 LNHDA and CDR2 SQIVND (reference sequence).

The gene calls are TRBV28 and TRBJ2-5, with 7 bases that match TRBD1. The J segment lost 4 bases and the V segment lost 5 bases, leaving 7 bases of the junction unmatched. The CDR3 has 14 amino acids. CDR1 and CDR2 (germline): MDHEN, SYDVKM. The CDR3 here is CASSKGQILETQYF. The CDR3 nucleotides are TGTGCCAGCAGTAAGGGACAGATCCTAGAGACCCAGTACTTC.

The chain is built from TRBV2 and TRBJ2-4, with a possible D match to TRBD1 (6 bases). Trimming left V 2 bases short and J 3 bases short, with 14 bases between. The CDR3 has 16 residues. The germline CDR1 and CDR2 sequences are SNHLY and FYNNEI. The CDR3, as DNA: TGTGCCAGCAGTGAACGCGGACAGTACGGCAAAAACATTCAGTACTTC. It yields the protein CASSERGQYGKNIQYF. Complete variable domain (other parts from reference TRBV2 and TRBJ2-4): EPEVTQTPSHQVTQMGQEVILRCVPISNHLYFYWYRQILGQKVEFLVSFYNNEISEKSEIFDDQFSVERPDGSNFTLKIRSTKLEDSAMYFCASSERGQYGKNIQYFGAGTRLSVL.

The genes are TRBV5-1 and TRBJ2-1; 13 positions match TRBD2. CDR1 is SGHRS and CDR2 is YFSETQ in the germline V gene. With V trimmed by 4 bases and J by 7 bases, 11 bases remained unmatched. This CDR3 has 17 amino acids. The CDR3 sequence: CASSLGTSGVRSNEQFF. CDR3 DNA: TGCGCCAGCAGCCTGGGGACTAGCGGGGTCCGCAGTAATGAGCAGTTCTTC.

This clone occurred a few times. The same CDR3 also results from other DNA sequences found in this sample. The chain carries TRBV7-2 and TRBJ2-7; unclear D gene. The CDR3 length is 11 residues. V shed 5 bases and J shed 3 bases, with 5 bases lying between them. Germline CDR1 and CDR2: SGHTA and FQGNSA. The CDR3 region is CASSPGYEQYF. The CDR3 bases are TGTGCCAGCAGCCCCGGCTACGAGCAGTACTTC. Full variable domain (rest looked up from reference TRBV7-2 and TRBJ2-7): GAGVSQSPSNKVTEKGKDVELRCDPISGHTALYWYRQSLGQGLEFLIYFQGNSAPDKSGLPSDRFSAERTGGSVSTLTIQRTQQEDSAVYLCASSPGYEQYFGPGTRLTVT.

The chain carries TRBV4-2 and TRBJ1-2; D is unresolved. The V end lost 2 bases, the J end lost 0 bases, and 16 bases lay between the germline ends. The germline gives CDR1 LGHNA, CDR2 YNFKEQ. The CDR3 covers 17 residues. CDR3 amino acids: CASSQRVGSGTNYGYTF. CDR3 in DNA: TGTGCCAGCAGCCAAAGAGTGGGAAGTGGTACTAACTATGGCTACACCTTC.

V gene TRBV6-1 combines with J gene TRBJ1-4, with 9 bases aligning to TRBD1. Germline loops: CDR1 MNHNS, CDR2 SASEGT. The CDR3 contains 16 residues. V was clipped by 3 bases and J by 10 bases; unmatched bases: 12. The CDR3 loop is CASSEISGTGPGKLFF. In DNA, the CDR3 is TGTGCCAGCAGTGAGATATCCGGGACAGGGCCCGGAAAACTGTTTTTT.

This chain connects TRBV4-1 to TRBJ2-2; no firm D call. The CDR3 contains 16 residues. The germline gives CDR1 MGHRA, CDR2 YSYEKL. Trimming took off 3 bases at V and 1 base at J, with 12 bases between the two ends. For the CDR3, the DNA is TGCGCCAGCAGCCAGCTCCTGGGCGGGAACACCGGGGAGCTGTTTTTT. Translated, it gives CASSQLLGGNTGELFF.

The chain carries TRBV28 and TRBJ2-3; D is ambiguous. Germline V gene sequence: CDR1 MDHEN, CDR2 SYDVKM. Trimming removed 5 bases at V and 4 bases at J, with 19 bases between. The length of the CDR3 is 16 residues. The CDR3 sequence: CASSPSTPGWSDTQYF. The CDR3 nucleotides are TGTGCCAGCAGTCCATCGACCCCGGGTTGGTCAGATACGCAGTATTTT.

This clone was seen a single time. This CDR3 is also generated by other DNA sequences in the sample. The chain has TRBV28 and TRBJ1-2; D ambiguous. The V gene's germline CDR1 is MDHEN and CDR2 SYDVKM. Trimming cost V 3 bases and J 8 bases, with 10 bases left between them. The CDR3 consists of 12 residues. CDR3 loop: CASSLAGYGYTF. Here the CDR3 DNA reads TGTGCCAGCAGTTTGGCGGGTTACGGCTACACCTTC.

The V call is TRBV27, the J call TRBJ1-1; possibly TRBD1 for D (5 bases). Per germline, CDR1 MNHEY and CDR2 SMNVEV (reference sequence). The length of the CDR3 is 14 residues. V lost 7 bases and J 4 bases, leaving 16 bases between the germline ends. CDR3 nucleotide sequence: TGTGCCAGCAAGACAGAAGTCAAGTTCACTGAAGCTTTCTTT. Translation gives CASKTEVKFTEAFF.

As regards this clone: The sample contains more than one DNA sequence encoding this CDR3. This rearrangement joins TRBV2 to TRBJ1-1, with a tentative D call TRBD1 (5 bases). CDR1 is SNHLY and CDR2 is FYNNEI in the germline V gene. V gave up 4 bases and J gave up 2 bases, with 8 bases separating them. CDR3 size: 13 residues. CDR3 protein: CASSATANTEAFF. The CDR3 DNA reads TGTGCCAGCAGTGCGACAGCAAACACTGAAGCTTTCTTT.

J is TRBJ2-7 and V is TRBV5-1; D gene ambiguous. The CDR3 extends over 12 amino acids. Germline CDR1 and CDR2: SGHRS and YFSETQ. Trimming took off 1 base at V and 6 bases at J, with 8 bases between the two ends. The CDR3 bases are TGCGCCAGCAGCTTGTTGGGTATCGAGCAGTACTTC. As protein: CASSLLGIEQYF.

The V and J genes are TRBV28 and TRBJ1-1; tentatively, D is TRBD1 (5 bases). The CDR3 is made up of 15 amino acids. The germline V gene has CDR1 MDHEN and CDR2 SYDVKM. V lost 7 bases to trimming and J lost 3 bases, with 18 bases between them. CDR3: CASIHGGIGDTEAFF. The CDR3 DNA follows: TGTGCCAGCATCCACGGGGGGATTGGGGACACTGAAGCTTTCTTT.

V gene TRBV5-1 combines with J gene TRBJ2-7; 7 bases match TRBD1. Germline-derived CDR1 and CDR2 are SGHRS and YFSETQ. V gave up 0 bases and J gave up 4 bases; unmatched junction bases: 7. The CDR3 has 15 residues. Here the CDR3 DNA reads TGCGCCAGCAGCTTGGTTCCGGGACAGACTTACGAGCAGTACTTC. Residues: CASSLVPGQTYEQYF.

CDR3 sequence (DNA): TGTGCCCTGAATTGGGCGGGAGGCACAGATACGCAGTATTTT. It encodes CALNWAGGTDTQYF. The chain couples TRBV5-8 to TRBJ2-3; TRBD2 matches 7 bases. Losses at the gene ends were 10 bases for V and 1 base for J; bases not matched to a gene: 9. The V gene's germline CDR1 is SGHTS and CDR2 YDEGEE. The CDR3 loop spans 14 amino acids.

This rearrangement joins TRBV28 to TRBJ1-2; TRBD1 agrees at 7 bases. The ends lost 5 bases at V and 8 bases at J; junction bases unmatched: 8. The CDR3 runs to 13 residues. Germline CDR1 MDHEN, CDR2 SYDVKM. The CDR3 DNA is TGTGCCAGCAGTCCAGAGGGGGCTAGGGGCTACACCTTC. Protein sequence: CASSPEGARGYTF.

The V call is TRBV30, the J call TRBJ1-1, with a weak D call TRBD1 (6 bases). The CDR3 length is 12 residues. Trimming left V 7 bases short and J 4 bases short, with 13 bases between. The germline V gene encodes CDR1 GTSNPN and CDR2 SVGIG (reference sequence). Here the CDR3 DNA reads TGTGCCTTTCAGGGGCTGGGCACTGAAGCTTTCTTT. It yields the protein CAFQGLGTEAFF.